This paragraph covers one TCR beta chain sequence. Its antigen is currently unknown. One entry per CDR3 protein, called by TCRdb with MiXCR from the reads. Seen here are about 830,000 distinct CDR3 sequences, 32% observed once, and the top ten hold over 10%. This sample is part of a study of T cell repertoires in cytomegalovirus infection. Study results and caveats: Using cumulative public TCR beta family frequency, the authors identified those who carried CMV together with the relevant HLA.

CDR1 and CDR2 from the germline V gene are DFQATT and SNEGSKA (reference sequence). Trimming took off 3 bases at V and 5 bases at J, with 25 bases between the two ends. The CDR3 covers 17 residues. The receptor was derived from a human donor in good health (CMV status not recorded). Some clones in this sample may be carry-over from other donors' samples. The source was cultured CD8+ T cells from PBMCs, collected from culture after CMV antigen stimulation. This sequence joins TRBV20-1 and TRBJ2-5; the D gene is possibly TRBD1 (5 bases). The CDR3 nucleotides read TGCAGTGCTAGGGTTAGGGGTCTTTGGAGCTATCAGGAGACCCAGTACTTC. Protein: CSARVRGLWSYQETQYF.